One and the same sample provided the 17 T cell receptor beta chains below, sequenced in a study of cytomegalovirus exposure and HLA in healthy donors. Generated by immunoSEQ multiplex PCR, the TCRdb table keeps only in-frame clones and is missing some. The table has some 190,000 clones, more than 75% seen once. Sequenced: PBMCs. All receptors come from a woman aged 18-35 years in good health and CMV-seronegative.

This clone appeared once. V is TRBV6-1 and J is TRBJ1-1, with TRBD1 matching 7 bases. This CDR3 has 14 residues. The V and J ends lost 6 bases and 5 bases, in that order; junction bases with no gene match: 9. Per the germline V gene, CDR1 is MNHNS and CDR2 is SASEGT. CDR3 in DNA: TGTGCCAGCAGGAAGACAGGGTTAGGTACTGAAGCTTTCTTT. Translated: CASRKTGLGTEAFF.

This clone was found once. The V and J genes are TRBV30 and TRBJ1-3, with TRBD1 matching over 9 bases. Germline CDR1 is GTSNPN and CDR2 is SVGIG (reference sequence). The V gene end was trimmed by 2 bases and the J gene end by 3 bases; junction bases not matched to a gene: 5. CDR3 length: 15 residues. CDR3 sequence reads: CAWSLKTGGGNTIYF. In DNA form, the CDR3 reads TGTGCCTGGAGTTTAAAGACAGGGGGTGGAAACACCATATATTTT.

The chain uses TRBV6-1 and TRBJ2-7; a possible D gene is TRBD1 (6 bases). V lost 5 bases to trimming and J lost 2 bases, with 13 bases between them. CDR3 length equals 14 residues. Germline V CDR1 and CDR2: MNHNS, SASEGT. The CDR3 coding sequence is TGTGCCAGCAGTATCAACAGGGATACCTACGAGCAGTACTTC. It translates to CASSINRDTYEQYF.

This sequence joins TRBV5-1 and TRBJ1-1; no definite D call. CDR3 size: 15 residues. The germline V gene encodes CDR1 SGHRS and CDR2 YFSETQ. V was clipped by 3 bases and J by 3 bases, with 15 bases between them. The chain's CDR3 is CASSWKAPGYTEAFF. DNA for the CDR3: TGCGCCAGCAGCTGGAAGGCCCCGGGGTACACTGAAGCTTTCTTT.

J is TRBJ1-2 and V is TRBV2, with 11 bases lining up with TRBD1. Germline loops: CDR1 SNHLY, CDR2 FYNNEI. V was pared by 0 bases and J by 3 bases, with 6 bases of the junction left unmatched. This CDR3 comprises 17 residues. CDR3 DNA: TGTGCCAGCAGTGAAGCAGCCGGACAGGGGGCGGACTATGGCTACACCTTC. It translates to CASSEAAGQGADYGYTF.

This sequence joins TRBV9 and TRBJ2-5, with D perhaps TRBD2 (6 bases). Germline values: CDR1 SGDLS, CDR2 YYNGEE. The CDR3 totals 15 residues. Trimming took off 0 bases at V and 4 bases at J, with 13 bases between the two ends. The CDR3, as DNA: TGTGCCAGCAGCGTAGACCGGGGGACGGGAGAGACCCAGTACTTC. Residues: CASSVDRGTGETQYF.

The CDR3 loop is CASSERGGRGTQYF. Written as DNA, the CDR3 is TGTGCCAGCAGTGAGCGGGGGGGCCGAGGTACGCAGTATTTT. This chain connects TRBV6-1 to TRBJ2-3, with TRBD2 matching over 9 bases. CDR1 MNHNS and CDR2 SASEGT come from the germline V gene. The junction had 6 bases not matched to a gene; V was cut back by 3 bases and J by 8 bases. This CDR3 spans 14 amino acids.

The chain recombines TRBV2 with TRBJ1-5; 11 bases map to TRBD1. V lost 4 bases, J lost 3 bases, and 5 bases stayed unmatched. The CDR3 covers 16 residues. Germline V lookup: CDR1 SNHLY, CDR2 FYNNEI. CDR3 loop: CASSVDRGQLNQPQHF. As DNA, the CDR3 is TGTGCCAGCAGTGTGGACAGGGGGCAACTCAATCAGCCCCAGCATTTT. Full variable domain (outside the CDR3, taken from reference TRBV2 and TRBJ1-5): EPEVTQTPSHQVTQMGQEVILRCVPISNHLYFYWYRQILGQKVEFLVSFYNNEISEKSEIFDDQFSVERPDGSNFTLKIRSTKLEDSAMYFCASSVDRGQLNQPQHFGDGTRLSIL.

This clone was counted once. The chain employs TRBV5-6 and TRBJ1-3; 9 bases fit TRBD1. The trim removed 4 bases at V and 5 bases at J, leaving 7 bases unmatched. The germline CDR1 and CDR2 sequences are SGHDT and YYEEEE. CDR3 size: 15 residues. CDR3 DNA sequence: TGTGCCAGCAGCGACACAGGGGGCGTGAGAAACACCATATATTTT. Translated: CASSDTGGVRNTIYF.

In this sample, this clone turned up a few times. The V call is TRBV25-1, the J call TRBJ2-2; 8 nucleotides line up with TRBD1. The CDR3 length is 14 residues. Per the germline V gene, CDR1 is MGHDK and CDR2 is SYGVNS. The V gene end was trimmed by 5 bases and the J gene end by 3 bases; junction bases not matched to a gene: 2. The CDR3 reads CASSNRGYTGELFF. As DNA, the CDR3 is TGTGCCAGCAGTAACAGGGGGTACACCGGGGAGCTGTTTTTT.

V usage is TRBV6-1 and J usage is TRBJ1-2; TRBD1 might be the D (6 bases). The V gene lost 7 bases and the J gene lost 5 bases, with 14 bases spanning the gap. The length of the CDR3 is 13 residues. CDR1 is MNHNS and CDR2 is SASEGT in the germline V gene. CDR3 protein: CASKVTGIYGYTF. The CDR3 DNA follows: TGTGCCAGCAAGGTTACAGGGATTTATGGCTACACCTTC.

A few counts support this clone. The genes are TRBV6-1 and TRBJ1-2, with D possibly matching TRBD1 (5 bases). The CDR3 consists of 15 residues. The V end was cut by 7 bases, the J end by 4 bases, with 19 bases between. Germline V gives CDR1 MNHNS, CDR2 SASEGT. CDR3: CASTERGSATYGYTF. CDR3 in DNA: TGTGCCAGCACCGAAAGGGGCTCGGCCACCTATGGCTACACCTTC.

CDR3 DNA sequence: TGTGCCAGCAGCACGACCAGCCTGGGACAGGGCAACACTGAAGCTTTCTTT. Translated, it gives CASSTTSLGQGNTEAFF. The genes are TRBV7-3 and TRBJ1-1; 9 bases align to TRBD1. The V and J ends lost 5 bases and 2 bases, in that order; junction bases with no gene match: 12. CDR3 length: 17 amino acids. From germline, CDR1 is SGHTA and CDR2 FQGTGA.

This rearrangement joins TRBV5-5 to TRBJ2-7; D may be TRBD2 (5 bases). The CDR3 runs 14 residues. The V gene lost 2 bases and the J gene lost 2 bases, with 11 bases spanning the gap. CDR1 and CDR2 (germline): SGHKS, YYEKEE (reference sequence). The CDR3 loop reads CASSLSGTPYEQYF. The CDR3 DNA reads as TGTGCCAGCAGCTTATCGGGAACCCCCTACGAGCAGTACTTC.

The chain couples TRBV7-7 to TRBJ2-1; 9 bases map to TRBD1. The CDR3 totals 17 residues. Germline assignment: CDR1 SSHAT and CDR2 FNYEAQ (reference sequence). V lost 2 bases to trimming and J lost 4 bases; unmatched junction nucleotides: 9. In nucleotides, the CDR3 is TGTGCCAGCAGCTTAAGGATGGGACAGGGACCGTACAATGAGCAGTTCTTC. It specifies CASSLRMGQGPYNEQFF.

The CDR3 here is CASIDRGTTDTQYF. CDR3 nucleotides: TGTGCCAGCATTGACAGGGGGACCACAGATACGCAGTATTTT. The rearrangement joins TRBV27 to TRBJ2-3, with 9 bases fitting TRBD1. The CDR3 extends over 14 amino acids. V was pared by 7 bases and J by 2 bases, with 4 bases of the junction left unmatched. The germline gives CDR1 MNHEY, CDR2 SMNVEV (reference sequence).

The chain uses TRBV2 and TRBJ2-5; 7 bases map to TRBD2. The germline CDR1 and CDR2 sequences are SNHLY and FYNNEI. The CDR3 is made up of 13 amino acids. V shed 7 bases and J 7 bases; nucleotides not matched to a gene: 9. The CDR3 bases are TGTGCCAGCACTCTGACCCCGGGGGGGACCCAGTACTTC. Its translation is CASTLTPGGTQYF.